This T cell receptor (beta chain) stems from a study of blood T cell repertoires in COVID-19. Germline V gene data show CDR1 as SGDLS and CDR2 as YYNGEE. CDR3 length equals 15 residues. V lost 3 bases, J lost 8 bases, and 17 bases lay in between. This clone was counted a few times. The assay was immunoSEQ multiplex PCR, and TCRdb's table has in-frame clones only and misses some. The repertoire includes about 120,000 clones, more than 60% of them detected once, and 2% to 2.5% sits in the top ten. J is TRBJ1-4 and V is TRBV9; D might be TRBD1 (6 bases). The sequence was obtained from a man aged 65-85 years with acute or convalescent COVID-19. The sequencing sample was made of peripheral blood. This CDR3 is CASSESQGSREKLFF. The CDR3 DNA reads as TGTGCCAGCAGCGAAAGTCAGGGGAGTCGGGAAAAACTGTTTTTT.